Listed here are 18 T cell receptor beta chains from one sample, sequenced in a study of cytomegalovirus exposure and HLA in healthy donors. The PCR used 60 Vbeta and 13 Jbeta primers. The method was immunoSEQ multiplex PCR; TCRdb's version includes in-frame clones alone and lacks a portion of them. The sample gives more than 20,000 clones, about 77% of which show up once; around 7% is in the top ten. The sequenced sample was PBMCs. These receptors all come from a man aged 60 to 75 in good health and CMV-seronegative.

This clone showed up just a few times. This rearrangement joins TRBV5-4 to TRBJ1-1, with a possible D match to TRBD1 (5 bases). V lost 0 bases, J lost 6 bases, and 12 bases lay in between. The CDR3 covers 14 residues. CDR1 SGHNT and CDR2 YYREEE come from the germline V gene (reference sequence). The DNA for the CDR3 is TGTGCCAGCAGCTTGGTAGGGGAAGGCGCTGAAGCTTTCTTT. This encodes CASSLVGEGAEAFF. The variable domain in full, with the rest retrieved from reference TRBV5-4 and TRBJ1-1, is ETGVTQSPTHLIKTRGQQVTLRCSSQSGHNTVSWYQQALGQGPQFIFQYYREEENGRGNFPPRFSGLQFPNYSSELNVNALELDDSALYLCASSLVGEGAEAFFGQGTRLTVV.

This chain joins TRBV14 and TRBJ2-2; weak D call: TRBD1 (5 bases). Germline V gives CDR1 SGHDN, CDR2 FVKESK. The CDR3 is made up of 14 amino acids. With 5 bases removed from V and 3 bases from J, the gap between germline ends came to 10 bases. The CDR3 here is CASSRQGYTGELFF. In DNA, the CDR3 is TGTGCCAGCAGCAGGCAGGGTTACACCGGGGAGCTGTTTTTT.

The chain carries TRBV6-4 and TRBJ2-1; D perhaps matches TRBD1 (8 bases). Trimming pared 2 bases from V and 12 bases from J, leaving 20 bases between. Germline lookup yields CDR1 MRHNA and CDR2 SNTAGT. The CDR3 is 15 residues long. The CDR3 DNA reads TGTGCCAGCAGTGACGCAGGACAGGGCACGGGGGGGCAGTTCTTC. It is translated as CASSDAGQGTGGQFF.

The chain combines TRBV4-1 with TRBJ1-3; tentatively, D is TRBD1 (6 bases). Germline values: CDR1 MGHRA, CDR2 YSYEKL. There are 16 residues in the CDR3. V was clipped by 3 bases and J by 3 bases, with 15 bases between them. The CDR3 spells CASSQGRGASGNTIYF. The CDR3 nucleotides are TGCGCCAGCAGCCAGGGGCGGGGGGCAAGTGGAAACACCATATATTTT.

In the case of this clone: One end of the junction fails to match germline, which may point to a read error. This sequence joins TRBV5-4 and TRBJ1-2; 7 positions agree with TRBD1. Germline loops: CDR1 SGHNT, CDR2 YYREEE (reference sequence). The CDR3 has 15 amino acids. The DNA for the CDR3 is TGTGCCAGCAGCTTGACGGTAGGGGGCGGCTATGGCTACCCCTTC. Its translation: CASSLTVGGGYGYPF.

This clone has more than one count but fewer than ten. This chain connects TRBV9 to TRBJ2-3, with a tentative D call TRBD2 (7 bases). Germline CDR1 and CDR2: SGDLS and YYNGEE. The CDR3 is 16 amino acids. V was pared by 0 bases and J by 4 bases, with 15 bases between. Written as DNA, the CDR3 is TGTGCCAGCAGCGTAGAGATAGGGGGGGGTGCAGATACGCAGTATTTT. Translating it yields CASSVEIGGGADTQYF.

V gene TRBV2 combines with J gene TRBJ2-2; weak D call: TRBD2 (5 bases). The CDR3 length is 15 residues. Germline V gene sequence: CDR1 SNHLY, CDR2 FYNNEI. V lost 6 bases and J 2 bases, leaving 13 bases between the germline ends. The CDR3 region is CASRAFDYNTGELFF. The CDR3 DNA sequence: TGTGCCAGCAGGGCTTTCGACTACAACACCGGGGAGCTGTTTTTT.

The CDR3 DNA reads TGTGCCACCAGCGGGTCCGATGACAACGAGCAGTACTTC. Its translation is CATSGSDDNEQYF. The chain carries TRBV15 and TRBJ2-7; D unresolved. CDR1 and CDR2 from the germline V gene are LNHNV and YYDKDF (reference sequence). The V and J ends lost 5 bases and 5 bases respectively, with 13 bases between them. There are 13 residues in the CDR3.

V is TRBV4-1 and J is TRBJ1-4; D may be TRBD1 (6 bases). Germline CDR1 reads MGHRA; CDR2 reads YSYEKL. V shed 1 base and J shed 2 bases, with 11 bases lying between them. This CDR3 spans 16 amino acids. This chain's CDR3 is CASSQAAGATNEKLFF. The CDR3 nucleotides read TGCGCCAGCAGCCAAGCTGCAGGGGCCACTAATGAAAAACTGTTTTTT.

The chain joins TRBV5-1 to TRBJ1-2, with TRBD1 identical over 9 bases. From germline, CDR1 is SGHRS and CDR2 YFSETQ. Germline trimming cut 4 bases from V and 7 bases from J; bases unmatched to any gene: 8. The CDR3 runs 14 residues. The CDR3 sequence: CASSPLQGAVGYTF. CDR3 nucleotide sequence: TGCGCCAGCAGCCCTTTACAGGGGGCGGTTGGCTACACCTTC.

The chain carries TRBV15 and TRBJ2-3; TRBD2 is a possible D gene (5 bases). Germline lookup yields CDR1 LNHNV and CDR2 YYDKDF (reference sequence). The V end was cut by 3 bases, the J end by 2 bases, with 12 bases between. The CDR3 sequence is 15 residues long. The CDR3 is CATSSQRFVTDTQYF. The DNA of the CDR3 is TGTGCCACCAGCAGCCAGCGGTTTGTCACAGATACGCAGTATTTT.

The chain combines TRBV7-9 with TRBJ2-7; 7 bases agree with TRBD1. The CDR3 sequence is 13 residues long. Germline-derived CDR1 and CDR2 are SEHNR and FQNEAQ (reference sequence). The V gene end was trimmed by 9 bases and the J gene end by 1 base; junction bases not matched to a gene: 6. CDR3 loop: CASCTGQSYEQYF. The CDR3 DNA follows: TGTGCCAGTTGCACGGGACAGTCCTACGAGCAGTACTTC.

The CDR3 reads CASSLPAAYEQYF. The CDR3, as DNA: TGTGCCAGCAGCTTGCCAGCGGCCTACGAGCAGTACTTC. V usage is TRBV5-6 and J usage is TRBJ2-7; D may be TRBD2 (5 bases). Trimming pared 1 base from V and 2 bases from J, leaving 7 bases between. Germline assignment: CDR1 SGHDT and CDR2 YYEEEE. The CDR3 consists of 13 residues.

CDR3 amino acids: CASSPLRGKVNTEAFF. DNA of the CDR3: TGTGCCAGCAGCCCCCTTCGGGGGAAGGTGAACACTGAAGCTTTCTTT. This chain joins TRBV11-2 and TRBJ1-1; a weak D match, TRBD1 (5 bases). V gave up 5 bases and J gave up 0 bases, with 16 bases separating them. Germline V CDR1 and CDR2: SGHAT, FQNNGV. The length of the CDR3 is 16 residues.

In regard to this clone: Germline and junction disagree at one end, which may indicate a read error. V is TRBV6-6 and J is TRBJ1-2, with a weak D call TRBD1 (6 bases). Germline V gene data show CDR1 as MNHNY and CDR2 as SVGAGI (reference sequence). The length of the CDR3 is 15 residues. CDR3 bases: TGTGCCAGCAGTAACTCGGGGGCCAGTAACTATGGCTACACCTTC. Protein sequence: CASSNSGASNYGYTF.

This clone appeared a single time. The V gene is TRBV7-9, the J gene TRBJ2-3, with D hard to call. From germline, CDR1 is SEHNR and CDR2 FQNEAQ (reference sequence). V was trimmed by 2 bases and J by 10 bases, leaving 10 bases between them. This CDR3 has 12 amino acids. CDR3 in amino acids: CASSLRQGPQYF. CDR3 bases: TGTGCCAGCAGCTTAAGACAAGGTCCGCAGTATTTT.

The genes are TRBV19 and TRBJ1-2; D is possibly TRBD1 (5 bases). This CDR3 has 13 residues. V lost 5 bases to trimming and J lost 9 bases, with 16 bases between them. Germline CDR1 reads LNHDA; CDR2 reads SQIVND (reference sequence). The chain's CDR3 is CASSLGGYWRYTF. The DNA for the CDR3 is TGTGCCAGTAGTCTCGGGGGTTACTGGCGCTACACCTTC.

This chain joins TRBV19 and TRBJ1-1, with a weak D call TRBD1 (6 bases). The CDR3 contains 14 residues. V was clipped by 7 bases and J by 7 bases, with 19 bases between them. Per the germline V gene, CDR1 is LNHDA and CDR2 is SQIVND (reference sequence). CDR3 bases: TGTGCCAGTAACCGGGACACCCTAGGTGGTGAAGCTTTCTTT. This gives the protein CASNRDTLGGEAFF.